What follows are 22 T cell receptor beta chains derived from one specimen sequenced in a study of blood T cells in healthy people across ages. Alongside a J-beta primer mix, a sample-barcoded 5' primer served in a second PCR lasting 7 to 11 cycles. MiXCR was run by TCRdb on the 5' RACE reads, yielding one entry per CDR3 protein. Among around 2 million distinct CDR3 sequences listed, around 42% were seen once. The sample consisted of blood. All receptors derive from a human donor in good health.

J is TRBJ2-3 and V is TRBV6-2 or TRBV6-3, with D possibly matching TRBD1 (6 bases). Germline CDR1 MNHEY, CDR2 SVGEGT. The CDR3 has 17 residues. With 5 bases removed from V and 1 base from J, the gap between germline ends came to 19 bases. CDR3 sequence reads: CASSPPRQDRRTDTQYF. In DNA, the CDR3 is TGTGCCAGCAGTCCACCCCGACAGGATCGTCGCACAGATACGCAGTATTTT.

This chain joins TRBV4-3 and TRBJ2-1; D not resolved. The V gene's germline CDR1 is LGHNA and CDR2 YSLEER. V lost 4 bases and J lost 5, with 18 bases in between. The CDR3 is made up of 16 amino acids. CDR3 sequence reads: CASSPWYLMENNEQFF. Written as DNA, the CDR3 is TGCGCCAGCAGCCCCTGGTATTTAATGGAAAACAATGAGCAGTTCTTC.

The rearrangement links TRBV7-2 to TRBJ2-3, with D maybe TRBD2 (6 bases). The CDR3 runs to 16 residues. CDR1 and CDR2 from the germline V gene are SGHTA and FQGNSA. V dropped 0 bases and J dropped 2 bases, with 12 bases sitting between them. The CDR3 reads CASSLARRELTDTQYF. DNA of the CDR3: TGTGCCAGCAGCTTAGCGCGGCGGGAACTCACAGATACGCAGTATTTT.

Details on this clonotype: A much bigger clone sits one base away, suggesting this may be a read error. The genes are TRBV29-1 and TRBJ2-6, with D perhaps matching TRBD1 (6 bases). This CDR3 region has 14 residues. Germline CDR1 reads SQVTM; CDR2 reads ANQGSEA. DNA of the CDR3: TGCAGCGTTGCAGGGGTCTCTGGGGCCAACGTCCCGACTTTC. Its protein product is CSVAGVSGANVPTF.

The V call is TRBV12-3 or TRBV12-4, the J call TRBJ2-3; D not certain. The CDR3 sequence is 12 residues long. The V and J ends lost 6 bases and 4 bases respectively, with 8 bases between them. The CDR3 sequence: CASRYLADTQYF. DNA for the CDR3: TGTGCCAGCAGGTACTTAGCAGATACGCAGTATTTT.

V usage is TRBV7-8 and J usage is TRBJ1-2; 8 bases match TRBD1. Germline trimming cut 1 base from V and 4 bases from J; bases unmatched to any gene: 5. The CDR3 is made up of 15 amino acids. The germline gives CDR1 SGHVS, CDR2 FQNEAQ. Here the CDR3 reads CASSLEPGGGYGYTF. CDR3 coding DNA: TGTGCCAGCAGCTTAGAACCAGGGGGCGGCTATGGCTACACCTTC.

The chain recombines TRBV7-2 with TRBJ1-4, with a weak D call TRBD1 (6 bases). Germline V gene lookup returns CDR1 SGHTA and CDR2 FQGNSA. The CDR3 extends over 15 amino acids. The V end lost 3 bases, the J end lost 8 bases, and 16 bases lay between the germline ends. CDR3 amino acids: CASSFRTGGKEKLFF. CDR3 DNA sequence: TGTGCCAGCAGCTTCCGAACTGGGGGCAAAGAAAAACTGTTTTTT.

The sample holds a few counts of this clonotype. The chain combines TRBV11-2 with TRBJ2-7; 9 bases fit TRBD2. Trimming took 1 base from V and 1 from J; bases not matched to a gene: 8. The CDR3 has 17 residues. Germline CDR1 SGHAT, CDR2 FQNNGV. The CDR3 protein is CASSLVPAGGRSYEQYF. The CDR3 DNA reads as TGTGCCAGCAGCTTAGTCCCGGCGGGGGGGCGTTCCTACGAGCAGTACTTC.

This sequence joins TRBV4-3 and TRBJ1-5, with TRBD1 matching 8 bases. The CDR3 is 14 residues long. Germline values: CDR1 LGHNA, CDR2 YSLEER. V gave up 3 bases and J gave up 9 bases; unmatched junction bases: 7. CDR3 DNA: TGCGCCAGCAGCCAGCTGACAGGGGTTCCGCCCCAGCATTTT. Its translation is CASSQLTGVPPQHF.

This rearrangement joins TRBV9 to TRBJ2-1, with 9 bases fitting TRBD2. The CDR3 runs 17 residues. Unmatched junction bases numbered 8, after V lost 4 bases and J lost 0 bases. From germline, CDR1 is SGDLS and CDR2 YYNGEE. This CDR3 reads CASSQRLADDSYNEQFF. The CDR3 coding sequence is TGTGCCAGCAGCCAACGACTAGCGGATGACTCCTACAATGAGCAGTTCTTC.

This clonotype showed up just once. Its ends do not fully match the called genes, so a read error is possible. This chain uses TRBV13 with TRBJ2-7, with D uncertain. Germline CDR1 reads PRHDT; CDR2 reads FYEKMQ (reference sequence). The CDR3 has 12 amino acids. The CDR3 nucleotides read TGTGCCGGCAGCTTCCCGGGCGACGAGCAGTACTTC. It codes for CAGSFPGDEQYF.

V usage is TRBV20-1 and J usage is TRBJ1-2, with D tentatively TRBD1 (6 bases). V was pared by 6 bases and J by 8 bases, with 13 bases between. Germline-derived CDR1 and CDR2 are DFQATT and SNEGSKA (reference sequence). The CDR3 spans 11 residues. The CDR3 reads CSAASGDGYTF. CDR3 in DNA: TGCAGTGCCGCTTCAGGGGACGGCTACACCTTC.

This clonotype was counted between two and nine times. The chain couples TRBV29-1 to TRBJ1-2; D is undetermined. Germline V CDR1 and CDR2: SQVTM, ANQGSEA. The CDR3 spans 12 residues. This chain's CDR3 is CSTPGSNYGYTF. The CDR3 DNA reads as TGCAGTACTCCGGGATCTAACTATGGCTACACCTTC. The whole variable domain, filled in from reference TRBV29-1 and TRBJ1-2, reads SAVISQKPSRDICQRGTSLTIQCQVDSQVTMMFWYRQQPGQSLTLIATANQGSEATYESGFVIDKFPISRPNLTFSTLTVSNMSPEDSSIYLCSTPGSNYGYTFGSGTRLTVV.

The chain employs TRBV7-9 and TRBJ2-7; 9 bases fit TRBD2. CDR3 size: 15 residues. CDR1 and CDR2 (germline): SEHNR, FQNEAQ (reference sequence). V lost 5 bases, J lost 3 bases, and 8 bases stayed unmatched. CDR3 coding DNA: TGTGCCAGCAGCCTCGTAGCGGGGGCCGTCTACGAGCAGTACTTC. This sequence encodes CASSLVAGAVYEQYF.

The V gene is TRBV20-1, the J gene TRBJ2-1; D remains unclear. Germline V gene data show CDR1 as DFQATT and CDR2 as SNEGSKA (reference sequence). Trimming removed 4 bases from V and 10 bases from J, with 11 bases in between. CDR3 length: 11 residues. The CDR3 protein is CSATANVEQFF. For the CDR3, the DNA is TGCAGTGCTACCGCCAATGTCGAGCAGTTCTTC.

The J gene is TRBJ1-1, the V gene TRBV7-9; TRBD1 matches at 11 bases. The CDR3 is 17 residues long. Trimming removed 3 bases from V and 1 base from J; junction bases left unmatched: 7. Germline V lookup: CDR1 SEHNR, CDR2 FQNEAQ (reference sequence). The DNA for the CDR3 is TGTGCCAGCAGCTTTACGCTGGGACAGGGGGGGAACACTGAAGCTTTCTTT. It encodes CASSFTLGQGGNTEAFF.

The chain has TRBV24-1 and TRBJ2-1; D perhaps matches TRBD2 (6 bases). CDR3 length equals 14 residues. Per the germline V gene, CDR1 is KGHDR and CDR2 is SFDVKD. Trimming left V 5 bases short and J 6 bases short, with 13 bases between. In DNA, the CDR3 is TGTGCCACCAGTGGATGGGGGGTCCTCAATGAGCAGTTCTTC. It specifies CATSGWGVLNEQFF.

The chain links TRBV15 to TRBJ2-1; TRBD2 aligns across 8 bases. Trimming took 5 bases from V and 6 from J; bases not matched to a gene: 12. The CDR3 runs to 16 residues. Germline V gene lookup returns CDR1 LNHNV and CDR2 YYDKDF (reference sequence). The CDR3 DNA reads as TGTGCCACCAGCTCCCGAACCGGGACTAGGTTCAATGAGCAGTTCTTC. Residues: CATSSRTGTRFNEQFF.

This clonotype was recorded at least ten times. The chain couples TRBV11-2 to TRBJ2-7; no definite D call. The CDR3 has 15 residues. Germline V gene data show CDR1 as SGHAT and CDR2 as FQNNGV. The germline V and J ends were trimmed by 2 bases and 2 bases, with 13 bases remaining between them. CDR3 residues: CASSLWSGGAYEQYF. CDR3 DNA: TGTGCCAGCAGCTTATGGTCCGGCGGCGCCTACGAGCAGTACTTC.

Only one count was recorded for this clonotype. The V call is TRBV20-1, the J call TRBJ2-4; 10 nucleotides match TRBD2. The J call is doubtful: the DNA matches TRBJ2-7 better. This CDR3 is built from 15 residues. CDR1 and CDR2 (germline): DFQATT, SNEGSKA (reference sequence). The DNA for the CDR3 is TGCAGTGCTAGAGGGCTAGCGGGGGAATACTACGAGCAGTACTTC. This encodes CSARGLAGEYYEQYF.

This clonotype has a handful of counts. V and J are TRBV5-1 and TRBJ2-6; D is undetermined. CDR1 is SGHRS, CDR2 YFSETQ, per germline. V was shortened by 5 bases and J by 1 base, with 10 bases between the two germline ends. This CDR3 spans 15 amino acids. The CDR3 DNA reads TGCGCCAGCAGTTCTGGGGTATCTGGGGCCAACGTCCTGACTTTC. This sequence encodes CASSSGVSGANVLTF. The full variable domain, completed using reference TRBV5-1 and TRBJ2-6, is KAGVTQTPRYLIKTRGQQVTLSCSPISGHRSVSWYQQTPGQGLQFLFEYFSETQRNKGNFPGRFSGRQFSNSRSEMNVSTLELGDSALYLCASSSGVSGANVLTFGAGSRLTVL.

This clonotype was recorded at least ten times. V and J are TRBV9 and TRBJ2-3, with 10 bases that match TRBD2. The junction had 4 bases not matched to a gene; V was cut back by 5 bases and J by 1 base. Germline values: CDR1 SGDLS, CDR2 YYNGEE. The CDR3 contains 15 residues. The CDR3 bases are TGTGCCAGCAGTGTAACTAGCGGGGGCACAGATACGCAGTATTTT. Residues: CASSVTSGGTDTQYF. The full variable domain, completed using reference TRBV9 and TRBJ2-3, is DSGVTQTPKHLITATGQRVTLRCSPRSGDLSVYWYQQSLDQGLQFLIQYYNGEERAKGNILERFSAQQFPDLHSELNLSSLELGDSALYFCASSVTSGGTDTQYFGPGTRLTVL.